A selection of T cell receptor beta chains follows, all from one sample in a study of monozygotic twins with inflammatory bowel disease. From the 5' RACE reads, TCRdb lists one entry per CDR3 protein and no DNA. The sample totals more than 300,000 distinct CDR3 sequences. Sequencing was carried out using blood. The receptors come from a human donor with ulcerative colitis or Crohn's disease, or a healthy co-twin of an affected twin (not recorded which). CDR3s include the opening cysteine and the closing phenylalanine or tryptophan.

CDR3 protein: CASSSGLARNEQFF
CDR3 length: 14
J gene: TRBJ2-1
V gene: TRBV5-4

CDR3 protein: CASSVEGMGTQYF
CDR3 length: 13
J gene: TRBJ2-5
V gene: TRBV9

CDR3 protein: CASRALGQGDEQFF
CDR3 length: 14
J gene: TRBJ2-1
V gene: TRBV6-1

CDR3 protein: CSAIHGTHENYGYTF
CDR3 length: 15
J gene: TRBJ1-2
V gene: TRBV20-1

CDR3 protein: CASSLEGAEYNEQFF
CDR3 length: 15
J gene: TRBJ2-1
V gene: TRBV12-3/TRBV12-4

CDR3 protein: CASSAPGGVNTEAFF
CDR3 length: 15
J gene: TRBJ1-1
V gene: TRBV6-1

CDR3 protein: CASSYSRRNLYEQYF
CDR3 length: 15
J gene: TRBJ2-7
V gene: TRBV6-5

CDR3 protein: CASTAFWNSDEQFF
CDR3 length: 14
J gene: TRBJ2-1
V gene: TRBV19

CDR3 protein: CASRAGGSYNEQFF
CDR3 length: 14
J gene: TRBJ2-1
V gene: TRBV6-2/TRBV6-3

CDR3 protein: CAWTEWSTDTQYF
CDR3 length: 13
J gene: TRBJ2-3
V gene: TRBV30

CDR3 protein: CASSYSETGKEQFF
CDR3 length: 14
J gene: TRBJ2-1
V gene: TRBV6-5

CDR3 protein: CASSLTLGGYNEQFF
CDR3 length: 15
J gene: TRBJ2-1
V gene: TRBV12-3/TRBV12-4

CDR3 protein: CASSLYHGGSYEQYF
CDR3 length: 15
J gene: TRBJ2-7
V gene: TRBV11-2

CDR3 protein: CSAREAGSYSNQPQHF
CDR3 length: 16
J gene: TRBJ1-5
V gene: TRBV20-1

CDR3 protein: CASSPLANYGYTF
CDR3 length: 13
J gene: TRBJ1-2
V gene: TRBV5-6

CDR3 protein: CASSLTGTGGTQYF
CDR3 length: 14
J gene: TRBJ2-3
V gene: TRBV28

CDR3 protein: CASSLTTGMVYNEQFF
CDR3 length: 16
J gene: TRBJ2-1
V gene: TRBV6-2/TRBV6-3

CDR3 protein: CASSQPGQGGRGYTF
CDR3 length: 15
J gene: TRBJ1-2
V gene: TRBV6-2/TRBV6-3

CDR3 protein: CASSLGSSNEKLFF
CDR3 length: 14
J gene: TRBJ1-4
V gene: TRBV5-1

CDR3 protein: CASSLGAGWAKNIQYF
CDR3 length: 16
J gene: TRBJ2-4
V gene: TRBV12-3/TRBV12-4

CDR3 protein: CSASQGQETQYF
CDR3 length: 12
J gene: TRBJ2-5
V gene: TRBV20-1

CDR3 protein: CASSLGWTGDYEQYF
CDR3 length: 15
J gene: TRBJ2-7
V gene: TRBV7-8

CDR3 protein: CASSKVGGSLNSDTQYF
CDR3 length: 17
J gene: TRBJ2-3
V gene: TRBV7-3

CDR3 protein: CSARDPVSRVSVTDTQYF
CDR3 length: 18
J gene: TRBJ2-3
V gene: TRBV20-1

CDR3 protein: CASSQDGRNYGYTF
CDR3 length: 14
J gene: TRBJ1-2
V gene: TRBV4-1

CDR3 protein: CASSRGQPYNSPLHF
CDR3 length: 15
J gene: TRBJ1-6
V gene: TRBV3-1

CDR3 protein: CASSLAPPTSGGAVEQFF
CDR3 length: 18
J gene: TRBJ2-1
V gene: TRBV27

CDR3 protein: CSARDQEGYGYTF
CDR3 length: 13
J gene: TRBJ1-2
V gene: TRBV20-1

CDR3 protein: CASGFSTDEQYF
CDR3 length: 12
J gene: TRBJ2-7
V gene: TRBV12-5

CDR3 protein: CSAEGQGSYNEQFF
CDR3 length: 14
J gene: TRBJ2-1
V gene: TRBV20-1

CDR3 protein: CASSSGQGVYEQYF
CDR3 length: 14
J gene: TRBJ2-7
V gene: TRBV7-9

CDR3 protein: CSASRTDTYEQYF
CDR3 length: 13
J gene: TRBJ2-7
V gene: TRBV20-1

CDR3 protein: CSASLQPQGVDQPQHF
CDR3 length: 16
J gene: TRBJ1-5
V gene: TRBV20-1

CDR3 protein: CSANPRQGAVGEQYF
CDR3 length: 15
J gene: TRBJ2-7
V gene: TRBV20-1

CDR3 protein: CASSLDPTLGGYTF
CDR3 length: 14
J gene: TRBJ1-2
V gene: TRBV11-2

CDR3 protein: CASSLRLFSNEKLFF
CDR3 length: 15
J gene: TRBJ1-4
V gene: TRBV5-1

CDR3 protein: CASSGIGGAETQYF
CDR3 length: 14
J gene: TRBJ2-5
V gene: TRBV9

CDR3 protein: CSARDRDRGHYGYTF
CDR3 length: 15
J gene: TRBJ1-2
V gene: TRBV20-1

CDR3 protein: CASSPMRGFRIYNEQFF
CDR3 length: 17
J gene: TRBJ2-1
V gene: TRBV7-9

CDR3 protein: CASSVATELNYGYTF
CDR3 length: 15
J gene: TRBJ1-2
V gene: TRBV9

CDR3 protein: CASSSRTGGRTDTQYF
CDR3 length: 16
J gene: TRBJ2-3
V gene: TRBV18